This T cell receptor beta chain originates from a study of CD4+ T cells in melanoma. Study-wide results and limits: CD8+ T cell, macrophage and B cell function reportedly correlated with neoantigen-specific CD4+ T cells. Diverse differentiation states were reported for melanoma neoantigen-specific CD4+ T cells.

On this clone: Its antigen remains unknown.

Profiling relied on immunoSEQ multiplex PCR, and the TCRdb table lists in-frame clones only, not all of them. In the table there are over 9,000 clones, roughly two thirds of which are singletons. The CDR3 covers 20 residues. The V gene lost 0 bases and the J gene lost 0 bases, with 23 bases spanning the gap. Germline CDR1 and CDR2: LGHNT and FRNRAP. This chain connects TRBV12-5 to TRBJ1-1; possible D gene TRBD1, 5 bases. Sequencing was done on a sample of cells from a culture (not recorded whether cultured in vitro). The origin of this receptor is a human donor with melanoma. The CDR3 region has the DNA TGTGCTAGTGGTTTGGTCCGAGCGGCGACAGTCAGCAGGTTGAACACTGAAGCTTTCTTT. This gives the protein CASGLVRAATVSRLNTEAFF.